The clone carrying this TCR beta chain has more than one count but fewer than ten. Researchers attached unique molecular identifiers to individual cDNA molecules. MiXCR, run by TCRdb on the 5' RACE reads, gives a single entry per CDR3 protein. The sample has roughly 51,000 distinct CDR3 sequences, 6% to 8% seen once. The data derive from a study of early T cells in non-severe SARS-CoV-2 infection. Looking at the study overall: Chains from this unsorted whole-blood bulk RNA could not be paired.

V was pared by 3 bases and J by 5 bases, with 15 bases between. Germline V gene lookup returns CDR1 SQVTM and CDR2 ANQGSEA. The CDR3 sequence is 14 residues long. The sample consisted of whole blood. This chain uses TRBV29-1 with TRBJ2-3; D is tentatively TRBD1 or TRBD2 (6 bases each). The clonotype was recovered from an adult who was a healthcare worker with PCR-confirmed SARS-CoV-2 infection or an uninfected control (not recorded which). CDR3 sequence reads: CSVDRRGSRDTQYF. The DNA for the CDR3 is TGCAGCGTTGATCGGAGGGGGTCGAGAGATACGCAGTATTTT.